A selection of T cell receptor beta chains follows, all from one sample in a study of T cells in Graves' hyperthyroidism and ophthalmopathy. TCRdb used MiXCR to reprocess the multiplex PCR reads, holding one entry per CDR3 protein. This repertoire shows roughly 720,000 distinct CDR3 sequences, approximately 15% found once; its top ten account for around 15%. Sequencing was carried out using blood. The receptors were sampled from a man aged 50 to 60 with Graves' hyperthyroidism. Both conserved end residues are part of each CDR3. D genes are given only for firm matches. Not every row has a clone size; where given, it reads once, few, many or a size class.

DNA: TGTGCCAGCAGCCTAAGACTAGCGGGAGGCTCCTACAATGAGCAGTTCTTC
CDR3: CASSLRLAGGSYNEQFF
V: TRBV7-9
D: TRBD2
J: TRBJ2-1
size: many

DNA: TGTGCCAGCAGCAACTATCGACAGGGGGACTATGGCTACACCTTC
CDR3: CASSNYRQGDYGYTF
V: TRBV27
D: TRBD1
J: TRBJ1-2
size: many

DNA: TGCGCCAGCAGCCTTCAGCTTAGCAATCAGCCCCAGCATTTT
CDR3: CASSLQLSNQPQHF
V: TRBV4-1
D: .
J: TRBJ1-5
size: .

DNA: TGTGCCAGCACCCCGAGGAGACAGGGAGGGGGCTACACCTTC
CDR3: CASTPRRQGGGYTF
V: TRBV28
D: TRBD1
J: TRBJ1-2
size: .

DNA: TGTGCCAGCACAGGTCGGACAGCCCAAGGGTGGAACACTGAAGCTTTCTTT
CDR3: CASTGRTAQGWNTEAFF
V: TRBV25-1
D: .
J: TRBJ1-1
size: .

DNA: TGTGCCAGTAGTATAATAGGAGGGACTGTTAAGAACACTGAAGCTTTCTTT
CDR3: CASSIIGGTVKNTEAFF
V: TRBV19
D: .
J: TRBJ1-1
size: few

DNA: TGCGCCAGCAGTGGGGATTGGGATGAGCAGTTCTTC
CDR3: CASSGDWDEQFF
V: TRBV10-1
D: .
J: TRBJ2-1
size: many

DNA: TGTGCCTGGAGTGCAACAGGACAGACTTATTACACAGATACGCAGTATTTT
CDR3: CAWSATGQTYYTDTQYF
V: TRBV30
D: .
J: TRBJ2-3
size: many

DNA: TGCGCCAGCAGCACGGGGGCTGGGGATGAGCAGTTCTTC
CDR3: CASSTGAGDEQFF
V: TRBV5-1
D: .
J: TRBJ2-1
size: .

DNA: TGTGCCAGCAGCGTCGGGGGATATAGCAATCAGCCCCAGCATTTT
CDR3: CASSVGGYSNQPQHF
V: TRBV9
D: .
J: TRBJ1-5
size: many

DNA: TGTGCCAGCAGTGGGGGCGCAGGGAATAGTCAGCCCCAGCATTTT
CDR3: CASSGGAGNSQPQHF
V: TRBV6-1
D: .
J: TRBJ1-5
size: .

DNA: TGCGCCAGCAGCAGTCGGGACAGGGGAAATACCTACAATGAGCAGTTCTTC
CDR3: CASSSRDRGNTYNEQFF
V: TRBV5-1
D: TRBD1
J: TRBJ2-1
size: .

DNA: TGTGCCATCAGTGACGGGACAATCGAGACCCAGTACTTC
CDR3: CAISDGTIETQYF
V: TRBV10-3
D: .
J: TRBJ2-5
size: .

DNA: TGCAGCGTTGAAGGGGTAGCGGAGACCGATGAGCAGTTCTTC
CDR3: CSVEGVAETDEQFF
V: TRBV29-1
D: .
J: TRBJ2-1
size: .

DNA: TGTGCCAGCAGTTTAGGCGGGGCGAGTTCAGATACGCAGTATTTT
CDR3: CASSLGGASSDTQYF
V: TRBV12-3/TRBV12-4
D: .
J: TRBJ2-3
size: many

DNA: TGCAGTGCTAGCGGGGAATCCTACAATGAGCAGTTCTTC
CDR3: CSASGESYNEQFF
V: TRBV20-1
D: .
J: TRBJ2-1
size: many

DNA: TGTGCCAGCAGCTTAAAGGGTCCCAACACCGGGGAGCTGTTTTTT
CDR3: CASSLKGPNTGELFF
V: TRBV7-2
D: .
J: TRBJ2-2
size: .

DNA: TGTGCCAGCAAAACCAGTAGCGGGAGAGGCACTGGGGCCAACGTCCTGACTTTC
CDR3: CASKTSSGRGTGANVLTF
V: TRBV6-2/TRBV6-3
D: TRBD2
J: TRBJ2-6
size: many

DNA: TGCAGTGCTAGAGACTCAGCGGGAGGGCCGTACTCCATTGAGCAGTTCTTC
CDR3: CSARDSAGGPYSIEQFF
V: TRBV20-1
D: TRBD2
J: TRBJ2-1
size: many

DNA: TGTGCCGGCAGTTACCGAGCGAAAAGCACAGATACGCAGTATTTT
CDR3: CAGSYRAKSTDTQYF
V: TRBV6-2/TRBV6-3
D: .
J: TRBJ2-3
size: .

DNA: TGCGCCAGCAGCTTGACAGGGTCGGCTGGGGCCAACGTCCTGACTTTC
CDR3: CASSLTGSAGANVLTF
V: TRBV5-1
D: .
J: TRBJ2-6
size: few

DNA: TGTGCCAGCAGTTTCCACTACAGGGCGTTTACCTACGAGCAGTACTTC
CDR3: CASSFHYRAFTYEQYF
V: TRBV28
D: .
J: TRBJ2-7
size: many

DNA: TGTGCCAGCAGTACGCCAGGGGCCCCCTCTGGGGCCAACGTCCTGACTTTC
CDR3: CASSTPGAPSGANVLTF
V: TRBV28
D: .
J: TRBJ2-6
size: many

DNA: TGTGCCAGCATCGGTGGGTTCGAGCAGTACTTC
CDR3: CASIGGFEQYF
V: TRBV28
D: .
J: TRBJ2-7
size: .

DNA: TGTGCCTGGAGTTTGAGACTAGCGGGATTCCAAGAGACCCAGTACTTC
CDR3: CAWSLRLAGFQETQYF
V: TRBV30
D: TRBD2
J: TRBJ2-5
size: few

DNA: TGCAGTGCGCCCGGGACAGGGGACTACAATGAGCAGTTCTTC
CDR3: CSAPGTGDYNEQFF
V: TRBV20-1
D: TRBD1
J: TRBJ2-1
size: many

DNA: TGTGCCAGCAGTTTCGGAGCCCAGACCCAGTACTTC
CDR3: CASSFGAQTQYF
V: TRBV28
D: .
J: TRBJ2-5
size: .

DNA: TGTGCCAGCAGCTACTCTAGCGGGAGCCCAGATACGCAGTATTTT
CDR3: CASSYSSGSPDTQYF
V: TRBV7-3
D: TRBD2
J: TRBJ2-3
size: few

DNA: TGTGCCAGCAGTGAAGACCCTAGCGGGCAAGAGACCCAGTACTTC
CDR3: CASSEDPSGQETQYF
V: TRBV2
D: TRBD2
J: TRBJ2-5
size: .

DNA: TGTGCCAGCAGCCCCCGGAGGGGAGGAGATCAGCCCCAGCATTTT
CDR3: CASSPRRGGDQPQHF
V: TRBV7-2
D: .
J: TRBJ1-5
size: few

DNA: TGCAGCGTGGTCCTCGGGGACCGCAATCAGCCCCAGCATTTT
CDR3: CSVVLGDRNQPQHF
V: TRBV29-1
D: .
J: TRBJ1-5
size: many

DNA: TGTGCCAGCAGTAACGGACGGACCACAGATACGCAGTATTTT
CDR3: CASSNGRTTDTQYF
V: TRBV6-2/TRBV6-3
D: .
J: TRBJ2-3
size: .

DNA: TGTGCCAGCAGAGTCCCCAGCTCTGGAAACACCATATATTTT
CDR3: CASRVPSSGNTIYF
V: TRBV28
D: .
J: TRBJ1-3
size: many

DNA: TGTGCCAGTAGCCGACTAGCGGGAGTCGCAGATACGCAGTATTTT
CDR3: CASSRLAGVADTQYF
V: TRBV19
D: TRBD2
J: TRBJ2-3
size: many

DNA: TGTACCAGCACCTCCCAGGGGGTGGCCTACAATGAGCAGTTCTTC
CDR3: CTSTSQGVAYNEQFF
V: TRBV28
D: TRBD1
J: TRBJ2-1
size: .

DNA: TGTGCCAGCAGTCCGGGACAGTATTCCTACGAGCAGTACTTC
CDR3: CASSPGQYSYEQYF
V: TRBV28
D: TRBD1
J: TRBJ2-7
size: many

DNA: TGTGCCAGTAGTGAATTACAGGGGCCCTACGGGGAGCAGTACTTC
CDR3: CASSELQGPYGEQYF
V: TRBV19
D: TRBD1
J: TRBJ2-7
size: many

DNA: TGCAGTGCCACATCACGGACTAGCGGGACAGTAGATACGCAGTATTTT
CDR3: CSATSRTSGTVDTQYF
V: TRBV20-1
D: TRBD2
J: TRBJ2-3
size: few

DNA: TGTGCCAGCAGTTTAGCTCTCGTCGCTGAAGCTTTCTTT
CDR3: CASSLALVAEAFF
V: TRBV12-3/TRBV12-4
D: .
J: TRBJ1-1
size: .

DNA: TGTGCCAGCAGTTTATCCGGGACAGGACCCTTTAACTATGGCTACACCTTC
CDR3: CASSLSGTGPFNYGYTF
V: TRBV28
D: TRBD1
J: TRBJ1-2
size: many

DNA: TGTGCCAGTAGTATAGACACCTACAATGAGCGGTTCTTC
CDR3: CASSIDTYNERFF
V: TRBV19
D: .
J: TRBJ2-1
size: .

DNA: TGTGCCAGCAGTTTAATCTCAGGGATTGAGACCCAGTACTTC
CDR3: CASSLISGIETQYF
V: TRBV28
D: .
J: TRBJ2-5
size: many

DNA: TGTGCCAGCAGCCCAAAGACCGACAGGGCGATATACGAGCAGTACTTC
CDR3: CASSPKTDRAIYEQYF
V: TRBV7-9
D: TRBD1
J: TRBJ2-7
size: many

DNA: TGCGCCAGCAGCTTGGCCGGCACAGATACGCAGTGTTTT
CDR3: CASSLAGTDTQCF
V: TRBV5-1
D: .
J: TRBJ2-3
size: .

DNA: TGTGCCAGCAGTGAAGGCGAGGGGTTCGGAGGGCGAGCTTTCTTT
CDR3: CASSEGEGFGGRAFF
V: TRBV2
D: .
J: TRBJ1-1
size: .

DNA: TGTGCCAGCAGCGGGAGGCGGGCAGATACGCAGTATTTT
CDR3: CASSGRRADTQYF
V: TRBV2
D: TRBD2
J: TRBJ2-3
size: .

DNA: TGTGCCTGGAGTGCGGACAGAGACGGCTACACCTTC
CDR3: CAWSADRDGYTF
V: TRBV30
D: .
J: TRBJ1-2
size: .

DNA: TGCAGTGGCGGATCGGACAGGGCTGAAAAACTGTTTTTT
CDR3: CSGGSDRAEKLFF
V: TRBV20-1
D: TRBD1
J: TRBJ1-4
size: .

DNA: TGTGCCTGGAGTGTAACTAGCGCATACAATGAGCAGTTCTTC
CDR3: CAWSVTSAYNEQFF
V: TRBV30
D: TRBD2
J: TRBJ2-1
size: .

DNA: TGCGCCAGCAGATGGGAGCAGGGGCTCAATCAGCCCCAGCATTTT
CDR3: CASRWEQGLNQPQHF
V: TRBV10-2
D: .
J: TRBJ1-5
size: .